The sequence of this TCR beta chain was determined in a study of OX40 agonist ivuxolimab in advanced cancers. On the study more broadly: Ivuxolimab, an antibody that agonizes OX40 (CD134), was administered to the patients. Among those treated, three patients had partial responses, one with hepatocellular carcinoma and two with cutaneous melanoma. Study-wide findings and caveats: Relative to CD4+, CD8+ T cells held more expanded clones on average. Among the lowest peripheral clonal expansion occurred in 0.1-3.0 mg/kg partial responders.

Concerning this clone itself: Its specificity is not known.

Clones were sequenced by immunoSEQ multiplex PCR, and TCRdb holds only the in-frame ones, with some missing. The sample records tens of thousands of clones, about 88% being singletons. V lost 4 bases and J lost 9; bases outside the gene matches: 10. Germline CDR1 is SGHRS and CDR2 is YFSETQ. The CDR3 is made up of 14 amino acids. This clonotype originated in an adult with an advanced solid tumor such as melanoma, head and neck, liver or kidney cancer. The chain is built from TRBV5-1 and TRBJ2-1; 7 nucleotides align to TRBD2. The source material was CD4+ or CD8+ T cells sorted from blood, sampled in a trial of the OX40 agonist ivuxolimab. The CDR3 here is CASSGIAGDGEQFF. CDR3 DNA: TGCGCCAGCAGCGGAATTGCGGGAGACGGTGAGCAGTTCTTC. The full variable domain, in which reference TRBV5-1 and TRBJ2-1 provide the parts outside the CDR3, is KAGVTQTPRYLIKTRGQQVTLSCSPISGHRSVSWYQQTPGQGLQFLFEYFSETQRNKGNFPGRFSGRQFSNSRSEMNVSTLELGDSALYLCASSGIAGDGEQFFGPGTRLTVL.